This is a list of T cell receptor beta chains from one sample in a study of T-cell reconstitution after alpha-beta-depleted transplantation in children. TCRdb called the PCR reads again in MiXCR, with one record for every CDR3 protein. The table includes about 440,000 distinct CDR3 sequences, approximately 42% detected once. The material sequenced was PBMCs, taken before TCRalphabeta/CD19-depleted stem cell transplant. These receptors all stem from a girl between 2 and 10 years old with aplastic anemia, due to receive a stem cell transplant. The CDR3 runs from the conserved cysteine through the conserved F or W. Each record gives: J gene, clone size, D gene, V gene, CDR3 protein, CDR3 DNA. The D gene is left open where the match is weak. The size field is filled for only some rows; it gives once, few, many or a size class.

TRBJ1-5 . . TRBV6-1 CASSEAGWENQPQHF TGTGCCAGCAGTGAAGCGGGGTGGGAGAATCAGCCCCAGCATTTT
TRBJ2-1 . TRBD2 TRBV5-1 CASSLTSGGNNEQFF TGCGCCAGCAGCTTGACTAGCGGGGGGAACAATGAGCAGTTCTTC
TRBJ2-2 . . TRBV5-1 CASSLKTTGELFF TGCGCCAGCAGCTTGAAGACTACCGGGGAGCTGTTTTTT
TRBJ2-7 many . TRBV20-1 CSARDGRSSYEQYF TGCAGTGCTAGAGATGGTCGGAGCTCCTACGAGCAGTACTTC
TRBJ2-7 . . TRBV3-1 CASSQDWMGGPGDEQYF TGTGCCAGCAGCCAAGATTGGATGGGGGGCCCAGGGGACGAGCAGTACTTC
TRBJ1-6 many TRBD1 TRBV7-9 CASSLEDRANSPLHF TGTGCCAGCAGCTTAGAAGACAGGGCTAATTCACCCCTCCACTTT
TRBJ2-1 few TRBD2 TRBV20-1 CSAYRSSGTGVYNEQFF TGCAGTGCCTACCGCTCAAGCGGGACCGGGGTCTACAATGAGCAGTTCTTC
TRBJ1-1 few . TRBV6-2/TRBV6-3 CASSPNRPTEAFF TGTGCCAGCAGTCCCAACAGGCCCACTGAAGCTTTCTTT
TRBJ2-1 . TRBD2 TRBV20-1 CSARGLAEHNEQFF TGCAGTGCTAGAGGACTAGCGGAACACAATGAGCAGTTCTTC
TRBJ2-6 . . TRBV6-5 CASSYSKSSGANVLTF TGTGCCAGCAGTTACTCGAAAAGCTCTGGGGCCAACGTCCTGACTTTC
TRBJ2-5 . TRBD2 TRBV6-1 CASSQGLAGPQETQYF TGTGCCAGCAGTCAGGGACTAGCGGGGCCCCAAGAGACCCAGTACTTC
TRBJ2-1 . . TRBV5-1 CASRGAGTAYNEQFF TGCGCCAGCAGGGGCGCCGGGACGGCTTACAATGAGCAGTTCTTC
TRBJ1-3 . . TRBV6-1 CATTHRDIAGNTIYF TGTGCCACCACCCACCGGGACATCGCTGGAAACACCATATATTTT
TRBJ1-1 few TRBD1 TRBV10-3 CASRDRNTEAFF TGTGCCAGCCGGGACAGGAACACTGAAGCTTTCTTT
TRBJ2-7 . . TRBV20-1 CSAREPPIAPGGPYEQYF TGCAGTGCTAGGGAACCCCCTATAGCGCCTGGGGGACCCTACGAGCAGTACTTC
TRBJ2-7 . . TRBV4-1 CASSQFFREQYF TGCGCCAGCAGCCAATTCTTTCGCGAGCAGTACTTC
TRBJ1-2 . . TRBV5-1 CASSLEDGNYGYTF TGCGCCAGCAGCTTGGAGGACGGAAACTATGGCTACACCTTC
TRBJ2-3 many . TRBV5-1 CASSLVAAINEVDTQYF TGCGCCAGCAGCTTGGTCGCGGCCATCAATGAAGTAGATACGCAGTATTTT
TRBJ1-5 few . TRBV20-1 CSGVHRVGAQYQPQHF TGCAGTGGCGTACACAGGGTTGGAGCGCAATATCAGCCCCAGCATTTT
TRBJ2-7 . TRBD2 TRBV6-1 CASRRTSVYEQYF TGTGCCAGCAGACGGACTAGCGTCTACGAGCAGTACTTC
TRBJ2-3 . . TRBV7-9 CASSLVGGPSGTDTQYF TGTGCCAGCAGCTTAGTCGGGGGCCCATCCGGCACAGATACGCAGTATTTT
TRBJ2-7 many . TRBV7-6 CASSFRFRDHSYEQYF TGTGCCAGCAGCTTCCGGTTCAGGGATCACTCCTACGAGCAGTACTTC
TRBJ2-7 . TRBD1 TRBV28 CASRSGTGGLHEQYF TGTGCCAGCAGATCCGGGACAGGGGGCTTGCACGAGCAGTACTTC
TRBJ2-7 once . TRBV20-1 CSALLLSGSYEQYF TGCAGTGCTCTACTCCTTAGCGGCTCCTACGAGCAGTACTTC
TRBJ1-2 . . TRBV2 CASSAEGPSGYTF TGTGCCAGCAGTGCGGAGGGACCTAGTGGCTACACCTTC
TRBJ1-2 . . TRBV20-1 CSARVAAEGYTF TGCAGTGCTAGAGTGGCGGCCGAGGGCTACACCTTC